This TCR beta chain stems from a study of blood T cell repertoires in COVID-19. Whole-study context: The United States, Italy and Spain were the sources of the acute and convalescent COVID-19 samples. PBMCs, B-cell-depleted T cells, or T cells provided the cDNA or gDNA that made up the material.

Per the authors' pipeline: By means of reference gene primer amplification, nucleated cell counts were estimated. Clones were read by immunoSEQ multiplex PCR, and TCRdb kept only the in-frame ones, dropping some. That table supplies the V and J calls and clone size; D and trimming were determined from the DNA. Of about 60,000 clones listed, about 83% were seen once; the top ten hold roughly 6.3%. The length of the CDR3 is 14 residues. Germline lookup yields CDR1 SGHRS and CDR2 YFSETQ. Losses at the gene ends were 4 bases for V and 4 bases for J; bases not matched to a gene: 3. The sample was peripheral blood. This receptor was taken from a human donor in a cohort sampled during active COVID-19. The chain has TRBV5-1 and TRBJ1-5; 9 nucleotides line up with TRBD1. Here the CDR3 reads CASSPGTGNQPQHF. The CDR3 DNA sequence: TGCGCCAGCAGCCCCGGGACAGGGAATCAGCCCCAGCATTTT.